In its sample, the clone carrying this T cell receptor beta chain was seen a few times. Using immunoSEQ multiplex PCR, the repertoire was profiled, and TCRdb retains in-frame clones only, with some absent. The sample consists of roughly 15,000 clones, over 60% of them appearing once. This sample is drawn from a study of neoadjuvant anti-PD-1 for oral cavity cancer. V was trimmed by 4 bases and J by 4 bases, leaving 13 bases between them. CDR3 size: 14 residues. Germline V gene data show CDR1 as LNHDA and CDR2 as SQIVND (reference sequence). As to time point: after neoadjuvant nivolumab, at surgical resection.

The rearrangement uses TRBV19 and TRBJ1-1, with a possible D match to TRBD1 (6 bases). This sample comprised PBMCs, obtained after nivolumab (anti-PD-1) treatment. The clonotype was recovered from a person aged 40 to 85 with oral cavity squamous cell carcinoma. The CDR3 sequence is CASSNYRAATEAFF. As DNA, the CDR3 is TGTGCCAGTAGTAACTACAGGGCTGCCACTGAAGCTTTCTTT.